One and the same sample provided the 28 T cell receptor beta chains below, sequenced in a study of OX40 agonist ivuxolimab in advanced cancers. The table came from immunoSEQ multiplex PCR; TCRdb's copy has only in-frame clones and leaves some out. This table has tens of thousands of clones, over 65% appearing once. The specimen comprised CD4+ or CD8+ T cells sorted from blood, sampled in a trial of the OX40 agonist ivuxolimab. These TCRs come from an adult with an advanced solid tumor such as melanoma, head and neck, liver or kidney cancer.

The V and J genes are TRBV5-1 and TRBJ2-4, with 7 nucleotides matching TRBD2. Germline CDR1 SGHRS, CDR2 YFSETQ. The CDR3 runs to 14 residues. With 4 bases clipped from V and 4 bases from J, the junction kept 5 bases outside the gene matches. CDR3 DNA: TGCGCCAGCAGCCCCGGGGGGAATAAAAACATTCAGTACTTC. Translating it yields CASSPGGNKNIQYF. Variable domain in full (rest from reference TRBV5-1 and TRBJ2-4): KAGVTQTPRYLIKTRGQQVTLSCSPISGHRSVSWYQQTPGQGLQFLFEYFSETQRNKGNFPGRFSGRQFSNSRSEMNVSTLELGDSALYLCASSPGGNKNIQYFGAGTRLSVL.

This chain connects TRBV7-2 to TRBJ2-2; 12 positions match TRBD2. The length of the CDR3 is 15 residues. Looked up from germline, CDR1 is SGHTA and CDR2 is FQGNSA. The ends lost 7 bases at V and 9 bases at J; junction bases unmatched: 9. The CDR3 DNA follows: TGTGCCAGCACCGAATCTAGCGGGGGGGCCCGGGAGCTGTTTTTT. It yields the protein CASTESSGGARELFF.

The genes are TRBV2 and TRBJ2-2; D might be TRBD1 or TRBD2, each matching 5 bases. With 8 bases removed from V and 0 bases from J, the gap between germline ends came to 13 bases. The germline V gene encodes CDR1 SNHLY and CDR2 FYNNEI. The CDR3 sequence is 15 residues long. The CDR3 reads CASHLGPPNTGELFF. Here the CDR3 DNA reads TGTGCCAGCCACCTGGGACCACCGAACACCGGGGAGCTGTTTTTT.

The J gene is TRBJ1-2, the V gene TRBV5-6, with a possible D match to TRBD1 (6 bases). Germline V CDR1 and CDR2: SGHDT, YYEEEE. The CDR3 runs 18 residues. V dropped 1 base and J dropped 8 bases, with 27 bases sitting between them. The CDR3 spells CASSLSDGTLTHLRGYTF. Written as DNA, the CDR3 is TGTGCCAGCAGCTTGTCCGACGGGACACTGACCCATTTGAGAGGCTACACCTTC.

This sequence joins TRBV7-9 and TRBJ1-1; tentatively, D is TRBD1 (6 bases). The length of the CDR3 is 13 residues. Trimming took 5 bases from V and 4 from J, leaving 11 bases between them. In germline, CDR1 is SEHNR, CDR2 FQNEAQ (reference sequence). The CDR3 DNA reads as TGTGCCAGCAGCACCGGACAGCTCACTGAAGCTTTCTTT. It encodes CASSTGQLTEAFF.

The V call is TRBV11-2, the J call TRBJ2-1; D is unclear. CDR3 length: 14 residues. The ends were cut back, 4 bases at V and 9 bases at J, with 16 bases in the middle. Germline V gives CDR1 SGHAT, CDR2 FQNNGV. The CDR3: CASSSNRVVAEQFF. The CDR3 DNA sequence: TGTGCCAGCAGCTCGAATAGGGTCGTGGCTGAGCAGTTCTTC.

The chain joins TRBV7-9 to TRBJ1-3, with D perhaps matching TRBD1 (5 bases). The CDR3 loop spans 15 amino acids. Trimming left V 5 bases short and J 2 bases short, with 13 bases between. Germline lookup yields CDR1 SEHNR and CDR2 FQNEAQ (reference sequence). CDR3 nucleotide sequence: TGTGCCAGCAGCCCAGGGCGCCGGACTGGAAACACCATATATTTT. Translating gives CASSPGRRTGNTIYF.

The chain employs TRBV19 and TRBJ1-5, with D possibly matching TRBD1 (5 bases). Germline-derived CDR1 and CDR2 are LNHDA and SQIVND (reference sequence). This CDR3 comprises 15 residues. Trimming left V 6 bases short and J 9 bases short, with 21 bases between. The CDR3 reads CASRGGTGDLGPQHF. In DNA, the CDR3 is TGTGCCAGTAGGGGGGGGACGGGAGATTTAGGGCCCCAGCATTTT.

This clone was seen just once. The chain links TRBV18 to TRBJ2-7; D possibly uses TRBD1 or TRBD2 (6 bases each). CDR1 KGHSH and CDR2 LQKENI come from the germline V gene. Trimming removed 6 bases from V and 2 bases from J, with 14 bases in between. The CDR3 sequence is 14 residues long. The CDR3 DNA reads TGTGCCAGCTCCCCGGGGGCAGAGACCTACGAGCAGTACTTC. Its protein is CASSPGAETYEQYF. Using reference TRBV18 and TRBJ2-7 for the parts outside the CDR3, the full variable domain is NAGVMQNPRHLVRRRGQEARLRCSPMKGHSHVYWYRQLPEEGLKFMVYLQKENIIDESGMPKERFSAEFPKEGPSILRIQQVVRGDSAAYFCASSPGAETYEQYFGPGTRLTVT.

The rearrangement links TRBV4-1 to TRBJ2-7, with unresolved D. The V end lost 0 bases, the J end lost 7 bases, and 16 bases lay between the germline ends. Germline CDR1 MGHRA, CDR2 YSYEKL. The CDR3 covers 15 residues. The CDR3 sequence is CASSQDWRDLREQYF. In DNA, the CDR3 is TGCGCCAGCAGCCAAGACTGGCGAGACCTACGGGAGCAGTACTTC.

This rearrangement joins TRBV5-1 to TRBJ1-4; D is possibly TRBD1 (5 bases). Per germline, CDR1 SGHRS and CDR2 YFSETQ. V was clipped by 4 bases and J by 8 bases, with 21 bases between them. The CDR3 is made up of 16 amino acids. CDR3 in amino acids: CASSPDHQGVGEKLFF. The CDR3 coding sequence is TGCGCCAGCAGCCCCGATCACCAGGGAGTAGGAGAAAAACTGTTTTTT.

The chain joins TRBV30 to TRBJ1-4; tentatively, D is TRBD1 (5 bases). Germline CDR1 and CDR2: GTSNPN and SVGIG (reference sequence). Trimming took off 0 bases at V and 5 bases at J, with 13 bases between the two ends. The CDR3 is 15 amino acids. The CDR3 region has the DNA TGTGCCTGGAGTGTACGGGGCAGGGAGAATGAAAAACTGTTTTTT. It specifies CAWSVRGRENEKLFF.

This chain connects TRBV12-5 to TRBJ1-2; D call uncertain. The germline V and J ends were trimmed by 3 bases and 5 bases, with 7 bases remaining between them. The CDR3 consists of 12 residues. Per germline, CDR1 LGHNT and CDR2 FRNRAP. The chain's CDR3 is CASGLGGYGYTF. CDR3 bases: TGTGCTAGTGGTTTAGGAGGGTATGGCTACACCTTC. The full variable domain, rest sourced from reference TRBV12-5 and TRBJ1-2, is DARVTQTPRHKVTEMGQEVTMRCQPILGHNTVFWYRQTMMQGLELLAYFRNRAPLDDSGMPKDRFSAEMPDATLATLKIQPSEPRDSAVYFCASGLGGYGYTFGSGTRLTVV.

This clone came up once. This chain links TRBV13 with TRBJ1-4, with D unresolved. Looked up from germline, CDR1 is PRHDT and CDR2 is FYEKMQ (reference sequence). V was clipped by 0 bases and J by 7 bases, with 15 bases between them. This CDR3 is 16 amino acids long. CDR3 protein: CASSLGLTSRAEKLFF. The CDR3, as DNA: TGTGCCAGCAGCTTAGGCCTAACCTCGCGCGCTGAAAAACTGTTTTTT.

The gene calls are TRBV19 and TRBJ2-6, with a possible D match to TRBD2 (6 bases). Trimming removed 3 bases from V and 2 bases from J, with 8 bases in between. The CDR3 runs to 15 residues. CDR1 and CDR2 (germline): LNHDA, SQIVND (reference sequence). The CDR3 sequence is CASSIRGTGANVLTF. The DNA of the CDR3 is TGTGCCAGTAGTATTCGGGGGACTGGGGCCAACGTCCTGACTTTC.

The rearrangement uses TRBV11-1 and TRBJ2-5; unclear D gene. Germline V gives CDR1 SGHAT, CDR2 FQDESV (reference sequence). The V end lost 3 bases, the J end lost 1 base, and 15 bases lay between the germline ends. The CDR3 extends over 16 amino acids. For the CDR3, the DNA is TGTGCCAGCAGCTTTACGCTTGATCCAATCCAAGAGACCCAGTACTTC. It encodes CASSFTLDPIQETQYF. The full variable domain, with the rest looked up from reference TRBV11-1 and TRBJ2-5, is EAEVAQSPRYKITEKSQAVAFWCDPISGHATLYWYRQILGQGPELLVQFQDESVVDDSQLPKDRFSAERLKGVDSTLKIQPAELGDSAMYLCASSFTLDPIQETQYFGPGTRLLVL.

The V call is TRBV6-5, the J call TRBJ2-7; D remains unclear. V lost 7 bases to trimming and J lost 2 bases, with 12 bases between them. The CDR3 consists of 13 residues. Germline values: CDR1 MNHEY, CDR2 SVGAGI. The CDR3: CASKSTATYEQYF. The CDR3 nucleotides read TGTGCCAGCAAATCGACGGCGACCTACGAGCAGTACTTC.

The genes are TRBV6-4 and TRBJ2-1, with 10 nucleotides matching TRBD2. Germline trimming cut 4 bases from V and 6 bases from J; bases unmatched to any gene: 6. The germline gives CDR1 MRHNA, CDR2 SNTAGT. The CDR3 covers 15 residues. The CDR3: CASSGLAGVGNEQFF. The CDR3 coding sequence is TGTGCCAGCAGTGGGCTAGCGGGGGTAGGCAATGAGCAGTTCTTC.

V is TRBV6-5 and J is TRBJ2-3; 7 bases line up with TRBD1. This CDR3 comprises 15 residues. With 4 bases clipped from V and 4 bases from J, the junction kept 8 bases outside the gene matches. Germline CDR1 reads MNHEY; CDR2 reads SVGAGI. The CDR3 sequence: CASSSRDRGPDTQYF. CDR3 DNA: TGTGCCAGCAGTTCCCGGGACAGAGGGCCAGATACGCAGTATTTT.

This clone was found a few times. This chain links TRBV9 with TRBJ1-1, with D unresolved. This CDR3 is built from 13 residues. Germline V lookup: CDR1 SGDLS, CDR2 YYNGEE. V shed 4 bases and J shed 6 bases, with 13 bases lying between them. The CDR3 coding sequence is TGTGCCAGCAGCAACGGGCCCGACTCTGAAGCTTTCTTT. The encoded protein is CASSNGPDSEAFF.

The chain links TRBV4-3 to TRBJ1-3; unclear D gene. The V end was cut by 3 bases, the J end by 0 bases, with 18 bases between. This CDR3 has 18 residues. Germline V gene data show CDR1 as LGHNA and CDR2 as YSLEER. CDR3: CASSQVTIDGSSGNTIYF. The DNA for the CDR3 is TGCGCCAGCAGCCAGGTCACGATAGACGGCAGCTCTGGAAACACCATATATTTT.

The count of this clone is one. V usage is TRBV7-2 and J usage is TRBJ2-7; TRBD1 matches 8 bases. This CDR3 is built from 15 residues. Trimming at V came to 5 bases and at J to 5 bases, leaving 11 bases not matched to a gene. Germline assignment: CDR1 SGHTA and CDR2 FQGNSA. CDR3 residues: CASSPQAGGANEQYF. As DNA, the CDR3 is TGTGCCAGCAGCCCCCAGGCAGGGGGCGCGAACGAGCAGTACTTC.

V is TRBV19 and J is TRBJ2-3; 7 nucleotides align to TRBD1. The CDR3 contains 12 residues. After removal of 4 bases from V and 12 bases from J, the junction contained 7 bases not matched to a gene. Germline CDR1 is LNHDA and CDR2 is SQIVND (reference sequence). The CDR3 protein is CASSTRDSKQYF. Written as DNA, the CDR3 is TGTGCCAGTAGTACCCGGGACAGTAAACAGTATTTT.

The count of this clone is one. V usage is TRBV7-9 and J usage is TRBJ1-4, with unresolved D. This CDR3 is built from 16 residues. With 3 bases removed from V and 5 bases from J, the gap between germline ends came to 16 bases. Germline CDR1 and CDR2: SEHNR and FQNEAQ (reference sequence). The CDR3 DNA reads TGTGCCAGCAGCTTGGCGGCTGCAGGTCTCAATGAAAAACTGTTTTTT. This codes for CASSLAAAGLNEKLFF.

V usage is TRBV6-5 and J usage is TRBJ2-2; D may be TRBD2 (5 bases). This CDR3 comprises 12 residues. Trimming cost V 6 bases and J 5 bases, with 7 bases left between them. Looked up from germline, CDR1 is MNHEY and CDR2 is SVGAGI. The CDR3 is CASRTMTGELFF. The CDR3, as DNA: TGTGCCAGCAGGACTATGACCGGGGAGCTGTTTTTT.

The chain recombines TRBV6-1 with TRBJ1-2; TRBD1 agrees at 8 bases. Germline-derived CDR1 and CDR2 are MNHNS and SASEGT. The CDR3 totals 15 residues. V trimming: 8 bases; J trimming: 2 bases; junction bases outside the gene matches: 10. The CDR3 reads CASGGQGFSNYGYTF. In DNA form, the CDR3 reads TGTGCCAGCGGTGGACAGGGTTTCTCCAACTATGGCTACACCTTC.

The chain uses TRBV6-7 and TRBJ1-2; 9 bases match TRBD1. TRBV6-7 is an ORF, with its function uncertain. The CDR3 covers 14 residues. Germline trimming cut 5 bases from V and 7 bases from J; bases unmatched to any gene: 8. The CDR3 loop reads CASSGDRELSGYTF. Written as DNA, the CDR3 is TGTGCCAGCAGTGGGGACAGGGAGTTATCTGGCTACACCTTC.

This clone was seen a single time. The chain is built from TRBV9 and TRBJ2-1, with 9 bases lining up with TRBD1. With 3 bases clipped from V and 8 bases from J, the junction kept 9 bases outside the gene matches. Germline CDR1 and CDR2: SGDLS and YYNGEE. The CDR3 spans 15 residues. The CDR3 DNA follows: TGTGCCAGCAGCGGGACAGGGGATAGGTACGATGAGCAGTTCTTC. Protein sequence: CASSGTGDRYDEQFF.